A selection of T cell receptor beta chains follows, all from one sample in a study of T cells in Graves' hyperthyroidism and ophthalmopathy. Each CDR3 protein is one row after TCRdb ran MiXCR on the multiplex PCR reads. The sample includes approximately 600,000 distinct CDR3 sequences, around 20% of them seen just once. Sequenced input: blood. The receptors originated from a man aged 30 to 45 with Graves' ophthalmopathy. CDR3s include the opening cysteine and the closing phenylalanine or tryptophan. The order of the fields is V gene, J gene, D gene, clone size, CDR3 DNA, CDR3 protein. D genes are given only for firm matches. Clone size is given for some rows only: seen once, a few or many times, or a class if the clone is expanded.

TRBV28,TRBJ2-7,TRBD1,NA,TGTGCCAGCAGGCTGGACAGGGGGCCCTACGAGCAGTACTTC,CASRLDRGPYEQYF
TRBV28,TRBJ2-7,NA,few,TGTGCCAGCAGTTCAAGACCGGTCTACGAGCAGTACTTC,CASSSRPVYEQYF
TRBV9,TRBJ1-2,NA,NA,TGTGCCAGCAGCGTAGGAGCAGGGACTGGCTACACCTTC,CASSVGAGTGYTF
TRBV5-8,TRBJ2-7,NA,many,TGTGCCAGCAGCTCCCCTTGGACAGCAGTGGGGGAGCAGTACTTC,CASSSPWTAVGEQYF
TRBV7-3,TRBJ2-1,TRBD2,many,TGTGCCAGCAGCGCGACTAGCGGAGTGAATGAGCAGTTCTTC,CASSATSGVNEQFF
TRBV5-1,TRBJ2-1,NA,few,TGCGCCAGCAGCCCCATGGGAGGATACAATGAGCAGTTCTTC,CASSPMGGYNEQFF
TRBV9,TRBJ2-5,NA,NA,TGTGCCAGCAGCGTAGCCCCGGAGGCGACCCAGTACTTC,CASSVAPEATQYF
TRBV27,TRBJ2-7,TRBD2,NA,TGTGCCAGCAGTGTAGGGACTAGCGGGACTAGCTCCTACGAGCAGTACTTC,CASSVGTSGTSSYEQYF
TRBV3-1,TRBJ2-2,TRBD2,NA,TGTGCCAGCAGCTTAGCGGGAGGTCTCCCCGGGGAGCTGTTTTTT,CASSLAGGLPGELFF
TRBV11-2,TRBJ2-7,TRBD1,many,TGTGCCAGCAGCTTAGACCGGGACAGGGCTGAATTGATCTCCTACGAGCAGTACTTC,CASSLDRDRAELISYEQYF
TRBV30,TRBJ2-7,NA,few,TGTGCCTGGAGCCACGGGGTGGGGACCTCCGAGCAGTACTTC,CAWSHGVGTSEQYF
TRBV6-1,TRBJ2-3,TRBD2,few,TGTGCCAGCAGGCTCGGACTAGTAGGAGGGGTAGATACGCAGTATTTT,CASRLGLVGGVDTQYF
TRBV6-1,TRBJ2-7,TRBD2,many,TGTGCCAGCAGTGAGGGTCAGGGATGGACTAGCGGGATGTACGAGCAGTACTTC,CASSEGQGWTSGMYEQYF
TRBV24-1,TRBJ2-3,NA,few,TGTGCCACCAGTGACCGGACATCTACCAGCACAGATACGCAGTATTTT,CATSDRTSTSTDTQYF
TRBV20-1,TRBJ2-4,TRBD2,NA,TGCAGTGCTGAAGGGACTAGCGAAAACATTCAGTACTTC,CSAEGTSENIQYF
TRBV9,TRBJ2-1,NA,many,TGTGCCAGCAGCGTAGCCGGCACCACGTACAATGAGCAGTTCTTC,CASSVAGTTYNEQFF
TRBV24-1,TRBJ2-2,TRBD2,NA,TGTGCCACCAGGGCTAGCGGGAGTGGAGGGGAGCTGTTTTTT,CATRASGSGGELFF
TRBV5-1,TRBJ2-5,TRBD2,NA,TGCGCCAGCAGCTTCCTAGCGGAAGAGACCCAGTACTTC,CASSFLAEETQYF
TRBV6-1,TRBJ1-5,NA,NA,TGTGCCAGCAGTGAGATCGGCGGGGACCGGCCCCAGCATTTT,CASSEIGGDRPQHF
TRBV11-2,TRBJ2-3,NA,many,TGTGCCAGCAGCTTGCGGACTGGGGTCACAGATACGCAGTATTTT,CASSLRTGVTDTQYF
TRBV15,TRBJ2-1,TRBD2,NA,TGTGCCACCAGCAGAGGTGGTGCTAGCGGTTACAATGAGCAGTTCTTC,CATSRGGASGYNEQFF
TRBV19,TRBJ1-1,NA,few,TGTGCCAGTAGTATGGGCAGGTCGAACACTGAAGCTTTCTTT,CASSMGRSNTEAFF
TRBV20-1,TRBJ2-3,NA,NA,TGCAGTGCTAGAGATCTACGGCAGAGCACAGATACGCAGTATTTT,CSARDLRQSTDTQYF
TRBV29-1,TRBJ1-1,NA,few,TGCAGCGTCCCCGGGCGCGCTGAAGCTTTCTTT,CSVPGRAEAFF
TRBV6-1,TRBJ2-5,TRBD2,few,TGTGCCAGCAGTTCCCCGGGACTAGCGGCCTCGAAAGAAGGGACCCAGTACTTC,CASSSPGLAASKEGTQYF
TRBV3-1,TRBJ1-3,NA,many,TGTGCCAGCAGCCAAGCCGTGAGGAACTCTGGAAACACCATATATTTT,CASSQAVRNSGNTIYF
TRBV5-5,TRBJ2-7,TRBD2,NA,TGTGCCAGCAGCTTGTCACTAGCGGGAGGTTCATCCTACGAGCAGTACTTC,CASSLSLAGGSSYEQYF
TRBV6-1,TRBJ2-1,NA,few,TGTGCCAGCAATAGCGTCGGATGGGACAATGAGCAGTTCTTC,CASNSVGWDNEQFF
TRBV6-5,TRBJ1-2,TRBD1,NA,TGTGCCAGCCGTTGGGACAGGGACTATGGCTACACCTTC,CASRWDRDYGYTF
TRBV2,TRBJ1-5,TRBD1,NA,TGTGCCAGCAGGGACAGGGACCATAGCAATCAGCCCCAGCATTTT,CASRDRDHSNQPQHF
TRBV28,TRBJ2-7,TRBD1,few,TGTGCCAGTATGCGGACAGGGGCCCACGAGCAGTACTTC,CASMRTGAHEQYF
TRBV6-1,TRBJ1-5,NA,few,TGTGCCAGCCGACCCGGGACGGCGATCAATCAGCCCCAGCATTTT,CASRPGTAINQPQHF
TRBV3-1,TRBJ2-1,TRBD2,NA,TGTGCCAGCAGCCCTAATTCCCTCCGGACTAGCGTGAATGAGCAGTTCTTC,CASSPNSLRTSVNEQFF
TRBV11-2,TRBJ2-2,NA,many,TGTGCCAGCAGCCATTATGTGGACACCGGGGAGCTGTTTTTT,CASSHYVDTGELFF
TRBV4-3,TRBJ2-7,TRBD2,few,TGCGCCAGCAGCCAGACGACTAGCGGGAGAACGTACGAGCAGTACTTC,CASSQTTSGRTYEQYF
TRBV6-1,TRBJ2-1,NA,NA,TGTGCCAGCAGTGACGGGCTAGCTCTGCATGAGCAGTTCTTC,CASSDGLALHEQFF
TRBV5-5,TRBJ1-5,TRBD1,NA,TGTGCCAGCAGTTCATCGGACAGGGACGATCAGCCCCAGCATTTT,CASSSSDRDDQPQHF
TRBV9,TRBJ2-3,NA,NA,TGTGCCAGCAGCGTAATTGGGGGGACAGATACGCAGTATTTT,CASSVIGGTDTQYF
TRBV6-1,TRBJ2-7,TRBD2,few,TGTGCCAGCAGACCGGGGACTAGCGGGAGAAGCAACGAGCAGTACTTC,CASRPGTSGRSNEQYF
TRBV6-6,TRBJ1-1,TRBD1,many,TGTGCCAGCAGTTACAGTTTAGGGGGCGACGCTTTCTTT,CASSYSLGGDAFF
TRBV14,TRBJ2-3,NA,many,TGTGCCAGCAGCCAAGAAGGTCGCGTAGATACGCAGTATTTT,CASSQEGRVDTQYF